These T cell receptor beta chains were read from a single sample in a study of OX40 agonist ivuxolimab in advanced cancers. Clones were sequenced by immunoSEQ multiplex PCR, and TCRdb holds only the in-frame ones, with some missing. Among roughly 67,000 clones listed, around 92% were seen once. The source material was CD4+ or CD8+ T cells sorted from blood, sampled in a trial of the OX40 agonist ivuxolimab. These receptors were obtained from an adult with an advanced solid tumor such as melanoma, head and neck, liver or kidney cancer. Both conserved end residues are trimmed from each CDR3. D genes are given only for firm matches.

D: -
V: TRBV11-2
CDR3: ASRRPGTSGANVLT

D: -
V: TRBV25-1
CDR3: ASSVGGSAEGYT

D: -
V: TRBV10-2
CDR3: ASAAGPKAPQH

D: -
V: TRBV27
CDR3: ASSSRTTADTQY

D: -
V: TRBV11-2
CDR3: ASSFTGYEQY

D: -
V: TRBV5-1
CDR3: ASSLSGRGGTEAF

D: -
V: TRBV7-3
CDR3: ASSSPTDTGELF

D: -
V: TRBV6-6
CDR3: ASALGDTEAF

D: TRBD2
V: TRBV29-1
CDR3: SVEGLAGAYEQY

D: -
V: TRBV27
CDR3: ASSPSSGQKIQPQH

D: TRBD1
V: TRBV14
CDR3: ASSQTYDRGNEQY

D: TRBD1
V: TRBV27
CDR3: ASSPRTGHTEAF

D: -
V: TRBV6-5
CDR3: ASRSGTPFRDGYT

D: TRBD1
V: TRBV9
CDR3: ASSVEGASSTDTQY

D: -
V: TRBV27
CDR3: ASSLGPDQPQH

D: TRBD1
V: TRBV4-2
CDR3: ASSQDSPGQAAEQY

D: -
V: TRBV4-1
CDR3: ASSQDPPPPGPTGELF

D: TRBD2
V: TRBV7-8
CDR3: ASSFTLGLAGGNEQF

D: -
V: TRBV19
CDR3: ASSKGPSSSYEQY

D: TRBD2
V: TRBV4-3
CDR3: ASSQGRLAADYEQY

D: -
V: TRBV19
CDR3: ASSMGGTEAF

D: -
V: TRBV2
CDR3: ANGNNQPQH

D: TRBD1
V: TRBV4-1
CDR3: ASSQAFGQETEAF

D: -
V: TRBV6-5
CDR3: ATKRGANEKLF

D: -
V: TRBV7-9
CDR3: ASSLVGRGTINEQF

D: -
V: TRBV4-2
CDR3: ASSQAGDSNQPQH

D: -
V: TRBV2
CDR3: ASSPRNTEAF

D: -
V: TRBV5-1
CDR3: ASSLEGALETQY

D: TRBD2
V: TRBV14
CDR3: ASSLSGGAHEQY

D: -
V: TRBV28
CDR3: ASSFGTSPQH

D: -
V: TRBV5-1
CDR3: ASSLGRGASSKSTDTQY

D: -
V: TRBV11-2
CDR3: ASDSQGLPGGAF

D: -
V: TRBV16
CDR3: ASSQSRNNEQF

D: -
V: TRBV13
CDR3: ASSLVEVPGPDTQY

D: -
V: TRBV7-9
CDR3: ASRPRGDTQY

D: TRBD1
V: TRBV10-3
CDR3: AISDTGEYEQY

D: TRBD1
V: TRBV27
CDR3: ASSLVGTGGFGTEAF

D: -
V: TRBV13
CDR3: ASSRDDREQF

D: -
V: TRBV5-4
CDR3: ASSLGNSYEQY

D: TRBD1
V: TRBV5-1
CDR3: ASSAATGGHTEAF

D: -
V: TRBV27
CDR3: ASSLTGPYNEQF

D: -
V: TRBV9
CDR3: ASKIPGQEGGYT

D: -
V: TRBV7-3
CDR3: ASSLTGTEQF

D: TRBD2
V: TRBV7-8
CDR3: ASSLALIGLAGVLYEQY

D: TRBD1
V: TRBV2
CDR3: ASGIDRETGYT

D: -
V: TRBV5-4
CDR3: ASSLSQYNEQF

D: -
V: TRBV29-1
CDR3: SVDRPNYNEQF